These 23 T cell receptor beta chains share one sample of origin, sequenced in a study of T cell responses to AZD1222 COVID-19 vaccine. TCRdb's table, derived via immunoSEQ multiplex PCR, lists solely in-frame clones and lacks some. Here the sample spans approximately 94,000 clones, 80% to 95% being singletons. The specimen was peripheral blood, collected on day 0 of AZD1222 vaccination. The receptors stem from an adult in good health.

The DNA for the CDR3 is TGTGCCAGCAATGACTTCTCCTACGAGCAGTACTTC. Translated: CASNDFSYEQYF. The chain couples TRBV2 to TRBJ2-7; D gene unclear. V was pared by 7 bases and J by 0 bases, with 7 bases between. The CDR3 loop spans 12 amino acids. In germline, CDR1 is SNHLY, CDR2 FYNNEI.

The V call is TRBV19, the J call TRBJ1-2; weak D call: TRBD1 (5 bases). Deletions cut 3 bases from V and 5 bases from J, with 10 bases between. The CDR3 spans 13 residues. Per the germline V gene, CDR1 is LNHDA and CDR2 is SQIVND (reference sequence). The CDR3: CASSMTQEYGYTF. The CDR3 coding sequence is TGTGCCAGTAGTATGACACAGGAGTATGGCTACACCTTC.

The chain combines TRBV10-3 with TRBJ2-5; D gene ambiguous. CDR3 size: 12 residues. Germline CDR1 reads ENHRY; CDR2 reads SYGVKD. V was cut by 8 bases and J by 2 bases, with 9 bases left in between. The CDR3 DNA reads as TGTGCCATCGGTCCAGTACAAGAGACCCAGTACTTC. Translating gives CAIGPVQETQYF.

The chain recombines TRBV6-5 with TRBJ1-5; D perhaps matches TRBD1 (5 bases). This CDR3 region has 14 residues. The V and J ends lost 7 bases and 9 bases respectively, with 19 bases between them. Germline CDR1 MNHEY, CDR2 SVGAGI. The CDR3 DNA sequence: TGTGCCAGCAACCCGGGAATTGAGGGGAGGCCCCAGCATTTT. Translating gives CASNPGIEGRPQHF.

This chain uses TRBV18 with TRBJ2-2; 7 positions agree with TRBD2. CDR1 KGHSH and CDR2 LQKENI come from the germline V gene. J was trimmed by 0 bases and V by 0 bases; bases with no gene match: 1. This CDR3 spans 16 amino acids. The CDR3: CASSPPGLTNTGELFF. The DNA of the CDR3 is TGTGCCAGCTCACCACCGGGACTAACGAACACCGGGGAGCTGTTTTTT.

The rearrangement joins TRBV29-1 to TRBJ2-5, with D tentatively TRBD1 or TRBD2 (5 bases each). Germline-derived CDR1 and CDR2 are SQVTM and ANQGSEA. The CDR3 spans 12 residues. V dropped 5 bases and J dropped 4 bases, with 11 bases sitting between them. The CDR3 nucleotides are TGCAGCGTTACCGCCGGGACAGAGACCCAGTACTTC. This codes for CSVTAGTETQYF.

The J gene is TRBJ1-1, the V gene TRBV5-1; 11 nucleotides agree with TRBD1. Losses at the gene ends were 0 bases for V and 11 bases for J; bases not matched to a gene: 6. Germline lookup yields CDR1 SGHRS and CDR2 YFSETQ. The CDR3 covers 14 residues. The CDR3 DNA follows: TGCGCCAGCAGCTTGGATGCGGGACAGGGGGTGGCTTTCTTT. This translates into CASSLDAGQGVAFF.

This clone appeared a single time. V gene TRBV21-1 combines with J gene TRBJ1-6; TRBD1, the table's D call, lacks a check against the DNA. TRBV21-1 is termed a pseudogene. The length of the CDR3 is 16 residues. This chain's CDR3 is CASSNRTNSYNSPLHF. The CDR3 DNA reads as TGTGCCAGCAGCAACCGGACAAACTCCTATAATTCACCCCTCCACTTT.

The chain combines TRBV7-8 with TRBJ1-3; D not certain. CDR1 is SGHVS and CDR2 is FQNEAQ in the germline V gene. With 5 bases removed from V and 2 bases from J, the gap between germline ends came to 16 bases. The CDR3 length is 16 residues. The CDR3 loop reads CASSVGAGVAGNTIYF. CDR3 in DNA: TGTGCCAGCAGCGTGGGTGCAGGAGTGGCTGGAAACACCATATATTTT.

This clone occurred once. The V call is TRBV5-4, the J call TRBJ2-4, with D possibly TRBD1 on 6 matching bases. Germline CDR1 SGHNT, CDR2 YYREEE (reference sequence). CDR3 size: 14 residues. V was pared by 2 bases and J by 8 bases, with 14 bases between. The CDR3 sequence: CASSFRQAGDIQYF. The CDR3 region has the DNA TGTGCCAGCAGCTTCAGACAGGCTGGGGACATTCAGTACTTC. The whole variable domain, remainder taken from reference TRBV5-4 and TRBJ2-4, is ETGVTQSPTHLIKTRGQQVTLRCSSQSGHNTVSWYQQALGQGPQFIFQYYREEENGRGNFPPRFSGLQFPNYSSELNVNALELDDSALYLCASSFRQAGDIQYFGAGTRLSVL.

This clone was recorded once. This rearrangement joins TRBV7-2 to TRBJ2-7, with unresolved D. V was cut by 1 base and J by 3 bases, with 10 bases left in between. CDR3 length: 14 amino acids. From germline, CDR1 is SGHTA and CDR2 FQGNSA. DNA for the CDR3: TGTGCCAGCAGCTTAGGGAACCTCCTCTACGAGCAGTACTTC. This codes for CASSLGNLLYEQYF.

This chain connects TRBV28 to TRBJ1-1, with 9 bases identical to TRBD1. The CDR3 is 16 residues long. Germline values: CDR1 MDHEN, CDR2 SYDVKM. The V gene end was trimmed by 3 bases and the J gene end by 5 bases; junction bases not matched to a gene: 10. The DNA for the CDR3 is TGTGCCAGCAGTTTGGAACAGGGGGCATATCGAACTGAAGCTTTCTTT. It yields the protein CASSLEQGAYRTEAFF.

The gene calls are TRBV13 and TRBJ1-2; the D gene is possibly TRBD1 (6 bases). Trimming took off 9 bases at V and 6 bases at J, with 14 bases between the two ends. The CDR3 is made up of 12 amino acids. CDR1 and CDR2 (germline): PRHDT, FYEKMQ (reference sequence). Written as DNA, the CDR3 is TGTGCCAGTTCGAACAGGGCGGATGGCTACACCTTC. Amino acid sequence: CASSNRADGYTF.

The chain carries TRBV9 and TRBJ1-2; D not certain. Trimming pared 0 bases from V and 0 bases from J, leaving 3 bases between. The CDR3 has 13 amino acids. The V gene's germline CDR1 is SGDLS and CDR2 YYNGEE. Written as DNA, the CDR3 is TGTGCCAGCAGCGTAGCCACTAACTATGGCTACACCTTC. It codes for CASSVATNYGYTF.

In its sample, this clone was seen once. The chain has TRBV11-2 and TRBJ2-5; 8 nucleotides agree with TRBD2. The CDR3 sequence is 13 residues long. V dropped 5 bases and J dropped 6; count of bases not matched to a gene: 5. In germline, CDR1 is SGHAT, CDR2 FQNNGV. CDR3 nucleotide sequence: TGTGCCAGCAGCCGCGGGGGGTTCCAGACCCAGTACTTC. Protein product: CASSRGGFQTQYF.

The genes are TRBV27 and TRBJ2-2; TRBD2 aligns across 12 bases. CDR3 length: 15 residues. V was clipped by 6 bases and J by 7 bases; unmatched bases: 6. The germline CDR1 and CDR2 sequences are MNHEY and SMNVEV (reference sequence). This CDR3 reads CASSRPGLAGGELFF. CDR3 in DNA: TGTGCCAGCAGCAGACCGGGACTAGCGGGCGGGGAGCTGTTTTTT.

The chain combines TRBV7-3 with TRBJ2-7, with a tentative D call TRBD1 (5 bases). The ends were cut back, 5 bases at V and 4 bases at J, with 12 bases in the middle. The CDR3 totals 13 residues. Germline V gene data show CDR1 as SGHTA and CDR2 as FQGTGA. CDR3 DNA sequence: TGTGCCAGCAGCCCCCAGGGTGGGTACGAGCAGTACTTC. Translated: CASSPQGGYEQYF.

This rearrangement joins TRBV3-1 (or the pseudogene TRBV3-2) to TRBJ1-5, with unresolved D. This CDR3 spans 16 amino acids. With 3 bases removed from V and 0 bases from J, the gap between germline ends came to 12 bases. The germline V gene has CDR1 LGHDT and CDR2 YNNKEL (reference sequence). The CDR3 region is CASSQSSGGSNQPQHF. The CDR3 coding sequence is TGTGCCAGCAGCCAGTCGTCTGGCGGTAGCAATCAGCCCCAGCATTTT.

This clone was counted a few times. The V call is TRBV18, the J call TRBJ1-5; a possible D gene is TRBD1 (5 bases). Germline CDR1 KGHSH, CDR2 LQKENI. With 3 bases removed from V and 6 bases from J, the gap between germline ends came to 18 bases. CDR3 size: 16 residues. The CDR3 region has the DNA TGTGCCAGCTCACCTACCTCTCGGAGCGGGGCTCAGCCCCAGCATTTT. It is translated as CASSPTSRSGAQPQHF.

The chain recombines TRBV6-1 with TRBJ1-6; D is perhaps TRBD1 (5 bases). V dropped 0 bases and J dropped 9 bases, with 18 bases sitting between them. CDR1 is MNHNS, CDR2 SASEGT, per germline. CDR3 length: 17 residues. CDR3 loop: CASSEATGPGAASPLHF. CDR3 DNA sequence: TGTGCCAGCAGTGAAGCTACCGGTCCCGGGGCTGCTTCACCCCTCCACTTT.

This chain uses TRBV6-6 with TRBJ2-7, with D tentatively TRBD2 (5 bases). The CDR3 extends over 13 amino acids. The V end lost 11 bases, the J end lost 5 bases, and 19 bases lay between the germline ends. The germline V gene encodes CDR1 MNHNY and CDR2 SVGAGI (reference sequence). CDR3 protein: CAARASSLNEQYF. CDR3 DNA sequence: TGTGCCGCGAGGGCTAGCTCCCTGAACGAGCAGTACTTC.

The chain is built from TRBV3-1 (or the pseudogene TRBV3-2) and TRBJ1-6; unclear D gene. The CDR3 runs to 13 residues. Germline-derived CDR1 and CDR2 are LGHDT and YNNKEL (reference sequence). Trimming shortened V by 1 base and J by 7 bases, and 5 bases separated the two germline ends. Here the CDR3 reads CASSQGGNSPLHF. CDR3 in DNA: TGTGCCAGCAGCCAAGGGGGAAATTCACCCCTCCACTTT.

The chain carries TRBV6-5 and TRBJ1-1; 10 bases fit TRBD1. V was pared by 0 bases and J by 3 bases, with 1 base of the junction left unmatched. The V gene's germline CDR1 is MNHEY and CDR2 SVGAGI. The CDR3 has 15 residues. The CDR3 spells CASSYSGTGDTEAFF. CDR3 in DNA: TGTGCCAGCAGTTACTCGGGGACAGGGGACACTGAAGCTTTCTTT.